Listed here are 5 T cell receptor beta chains from one sample, sequenced in a study of CXCR3-negative and CXCR3-positive naive CD8 T cells. TRB cDNA libraries were made by UMI-labeled 5' RACE. TCRdb reprocessed the 5' RACE reads, with one entry per CDR3 protein and no DNA. The clone table shows tens of thousands of distinct CDR3 sequences, with the ten largest holding 23%. Sequencing was done on a sample of memory CD8+ T cells from blood. The receptor source for this set is a human donor in good health. Some clones in this sample may be carry-over from other donors' samples.

The chain joins TRBV6-2 or TRBV6-3 to TRBJ1-1. Germline V gene data show CDR1 as MNHEY and CDR2 as SVGEGT. The CDR3 covers 14 residues. The CDR3 sequence is CASSVQYLNTEAFF.

The genes are TRBV10-2 and TRBJ2-5; the D call of TRBD2 rests on TCRdb alone, since no DNA is present to check it. This CDR3 has 14 residues. Germline CDR1 reads WSHSY; CDR2 reads SAAADI. Here the CDR3 reads CASKFSGLQETQYF.

The rearrangement links TRBV12-3 or TRBV12-4 to TRBJ2-7; TCRdb calls TRBD1, which cannot be checked without DNA. The CDR3 runs to 13 residues. This CDR3 is CASRTQTGDELYF.

V and J are TRBV29-1 and TRBJ1-3; as DNA is missing, the TRBD1 call by TCRdb cannot be tested. CDR1 is SQVTM and CDR2 is ANQGSEA in the germline V gene. The CDR3 sequence is 15 residues long. CDR3 protein: CSVEAGYSSGNTIYF.

The chain is built from TRBV29-1 and TRBJ2-1; TCRdb reports TRBD1, a call that lacks DNA to check it against. The germline V gene has CDR1 SQVTM and CDR2 ANQGSEA. This CDR3 region has 13 residues. The CDR3 sequence: CSVEMPAYPEQFF.